Following are 5 T cell receptor beta chains from one sample sequenced in a study of cytomegalovirus exposure and HLA in healthy donors. The PCR ran on 60 Vbeta and 13 Jbeta primers. Sequencing was performed with immunoSEQ multiplex PCR; in TCRdb, only in-frame clones are kept and a portion is missing. The sample has 150,000 to 200,000 clones, around 84% seen once. What was sequenced was PBMCs. These receptor sequences come from a man in his forties or fifties in good health and CMV-seropositive.

The V call is TRBV11-2, the J call TRBJ2-7; D perhaps matches TRBD1 (5 bases). Trimming left V 5 bases short and J 3 bases short, with 8 bases between. Germline V gene lookup returns CDR1 SGHAT and CDR2 FQNNGV. This CDR3 contains 12 residues. The CDR3 region is CASSHDSYEQYF. The CDR3 DNA reads TGTGCCAGCAGCCACGACAGCTACGAGCAGTACTTC.

The chain employs TRBV2 and TRBJ1-4; no clear D gene. V shed 6 bases and J shed 8 bases, with 10 bases lying between them. CDR1 is SNHLY and CDR2 is FYNNEI in the germline V gene. The CDR3 consists of 12 residues. This CDR3 is CASRDREEKLFF. DNA of the CDR3: TGTGCCAGCAGGGACCGGGAGGAAAAACTGTTTTTT.

The rearrangement joins TRBV2 to TRBJ1-3, with TRBD1 as a possible D gene (5 bases). This CDR3 spans 16 amino acids. Per germline, CDR1 SNHLY and CDR2 FYNNEI. Trimming removed 8 bases at V and 0 bases at J, with 17 bases between. CDR3 in amino acids: CASSRDGTSSGNTIYF. In DNA, the CDR3 is TGTGCCAGCTCGAGAGACGGGACTTCCTCTGGAAACACCATATATTTT.

This rearrangement joins TRBV10-3 to TRBJ2-3; D is unresolved. Germline values: CDR1 ENHRY, CDR2 SYGVKD. The CDR3 consists of 12 residues. The V and J ends lost 6 bases and 0 bases respectively, with 4 bases between them. The CDR3 sequence: CAISPSTDTQYF. The CDR3 DNA is TGTGCCATCAGCCCAAGCACAGATACGCAGTATTTT.

This chain joins TRBV11-2 and TRBJ1-1; D is possibly TRBD1 (5 bases). With 1 base removed from V and 4 bases from J, the gap between germline ends came to 10 bases. Germline V gene lookup returns CDR1 SGHAT and CDR2 FQNNGV. The CDR3 extends over 14 amino acids. The CDR3, as DNA: TGTGCCAGCAGCTTAGGGGGGGTCTCCACTGAAGCTTTCTTT. Translation: CASSLGGVSTEAFF.